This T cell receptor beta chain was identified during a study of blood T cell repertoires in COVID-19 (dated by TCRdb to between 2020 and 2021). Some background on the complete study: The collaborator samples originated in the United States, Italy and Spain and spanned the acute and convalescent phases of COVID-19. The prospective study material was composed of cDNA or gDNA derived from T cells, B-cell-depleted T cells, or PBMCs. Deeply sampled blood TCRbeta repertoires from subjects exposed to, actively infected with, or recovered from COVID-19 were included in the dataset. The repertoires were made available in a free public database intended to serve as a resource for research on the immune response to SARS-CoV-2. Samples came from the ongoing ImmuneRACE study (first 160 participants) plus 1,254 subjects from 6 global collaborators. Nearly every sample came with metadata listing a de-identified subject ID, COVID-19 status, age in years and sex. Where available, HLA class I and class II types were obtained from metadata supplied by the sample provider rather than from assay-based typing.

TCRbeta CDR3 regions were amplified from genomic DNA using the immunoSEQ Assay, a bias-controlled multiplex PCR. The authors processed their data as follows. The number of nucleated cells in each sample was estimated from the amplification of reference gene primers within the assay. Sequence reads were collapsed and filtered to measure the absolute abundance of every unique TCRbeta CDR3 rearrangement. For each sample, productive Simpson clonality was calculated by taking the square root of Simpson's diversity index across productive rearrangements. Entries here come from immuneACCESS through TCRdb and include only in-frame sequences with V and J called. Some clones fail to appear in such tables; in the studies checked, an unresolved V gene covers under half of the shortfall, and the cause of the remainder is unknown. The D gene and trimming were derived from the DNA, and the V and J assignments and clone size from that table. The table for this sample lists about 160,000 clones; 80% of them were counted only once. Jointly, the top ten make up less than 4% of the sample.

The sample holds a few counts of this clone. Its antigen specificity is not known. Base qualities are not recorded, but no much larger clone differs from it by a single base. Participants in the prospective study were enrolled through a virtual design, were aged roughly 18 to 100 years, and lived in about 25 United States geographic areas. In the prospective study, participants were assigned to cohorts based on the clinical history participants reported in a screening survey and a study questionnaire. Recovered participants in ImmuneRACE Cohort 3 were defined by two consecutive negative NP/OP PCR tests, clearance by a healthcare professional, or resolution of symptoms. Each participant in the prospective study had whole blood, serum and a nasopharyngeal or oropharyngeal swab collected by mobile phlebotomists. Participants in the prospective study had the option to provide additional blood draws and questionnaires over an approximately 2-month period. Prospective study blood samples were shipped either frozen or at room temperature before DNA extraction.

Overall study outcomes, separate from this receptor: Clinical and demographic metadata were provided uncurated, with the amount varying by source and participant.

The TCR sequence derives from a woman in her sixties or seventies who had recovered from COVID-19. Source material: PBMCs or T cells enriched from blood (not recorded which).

The nucleotide sequence is TGCTCGGGGGACCAAGAGACCCAGTACTTC. Protein translation: CSGDQETQYF. The sequence links TRBV29-1 to TRBJ2-5; possibly the D gene is TRBD2, per 6 matching bases. According to the germline V gene, CDR1 reads SQVTM and CDR2 reads ANQGSEA. The CDR3 holds 10 amino acids from the cysteine to the phenylalanine. The sequence is cut down to CDR3 DNA, 30 bases in frame from base 1.